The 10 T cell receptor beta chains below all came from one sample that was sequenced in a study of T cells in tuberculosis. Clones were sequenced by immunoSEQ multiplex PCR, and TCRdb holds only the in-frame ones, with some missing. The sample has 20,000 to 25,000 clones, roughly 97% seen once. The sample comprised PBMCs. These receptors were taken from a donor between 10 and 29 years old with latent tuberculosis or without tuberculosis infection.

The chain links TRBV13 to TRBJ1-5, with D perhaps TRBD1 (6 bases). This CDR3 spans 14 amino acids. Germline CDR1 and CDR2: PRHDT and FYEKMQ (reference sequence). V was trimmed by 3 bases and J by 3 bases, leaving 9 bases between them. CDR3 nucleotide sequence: TGTGCCAGCAGCTTTGGGACACTCAATCAGCCCCAGCATTTT. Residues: CASSFGTLNQPQHF.

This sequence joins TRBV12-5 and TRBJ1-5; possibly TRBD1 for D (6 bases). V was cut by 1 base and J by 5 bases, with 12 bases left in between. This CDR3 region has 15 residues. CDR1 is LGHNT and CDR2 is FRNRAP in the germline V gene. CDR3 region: CASGLGTGRDQPQHF. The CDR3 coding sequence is TGTGCTAGTGGTTTGGGAACAGGGAGGGATCAGCCCCAGCATTTT.

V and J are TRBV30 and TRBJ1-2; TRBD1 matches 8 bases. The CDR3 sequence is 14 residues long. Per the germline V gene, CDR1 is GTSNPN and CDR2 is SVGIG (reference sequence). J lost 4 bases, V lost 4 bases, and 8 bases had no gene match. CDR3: CAWTPGQGGYGYTF. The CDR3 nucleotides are TGTGCCTGGACTCCCGGACAGGGAGGCTATGGCTACACCTTC.

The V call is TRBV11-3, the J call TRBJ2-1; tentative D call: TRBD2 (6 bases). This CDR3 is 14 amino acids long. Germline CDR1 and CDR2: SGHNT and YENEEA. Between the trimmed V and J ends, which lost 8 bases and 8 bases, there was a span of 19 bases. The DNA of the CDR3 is TGTGCCAGCGGCCGCGCGGGAACACGCGATGAGCAGTTCTTC. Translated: CASGRAGTRDEQFF.

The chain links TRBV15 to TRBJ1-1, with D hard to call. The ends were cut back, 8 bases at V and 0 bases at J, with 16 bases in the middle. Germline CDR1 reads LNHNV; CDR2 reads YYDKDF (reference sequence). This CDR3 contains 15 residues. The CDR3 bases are TGTGCCACCTGCGAAGATCAGGCTATGAACACTGAAGCTTTCTTT. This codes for CATCEDQAMNTEAFF. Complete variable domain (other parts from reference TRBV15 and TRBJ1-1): DAMVIQNPRYQVTQFGKPVTLSCSQTLNHNVMYWYQQKSSQAPKLLFHYYDKDFNNEADTPDNFQSRRPNTSFCFLDIRSPGLGDTAMYLCATCEDQAMNTEAFFGQGTRLTVV.

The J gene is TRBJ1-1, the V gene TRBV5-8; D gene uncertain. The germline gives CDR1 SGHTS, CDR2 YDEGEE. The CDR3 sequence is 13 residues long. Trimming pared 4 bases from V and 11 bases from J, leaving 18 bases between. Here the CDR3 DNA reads TGTGCCAGCAGCCCACCCGACTCGGGGAGGGCTTTCTTT. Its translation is CASSPPDSGRAFF.

Written as DNA, the CDR3 is TGTGCCAGCGAGGCAACCCCTAGCTCCTACAATGAGCAGTTCTTC. Translating it yields CASEATPSSYNEQFF. The gene calls are TRBV19 and TRBJ2-1; D unclear. The CDR3 is 15 residues long. Between the trimmed V and J ends, which lost 9 bases and 0 bases, there was a span of 15 bases. Germline lookup yields CDR1 LNHDA and CDR2 SQIVND (reference sequence).

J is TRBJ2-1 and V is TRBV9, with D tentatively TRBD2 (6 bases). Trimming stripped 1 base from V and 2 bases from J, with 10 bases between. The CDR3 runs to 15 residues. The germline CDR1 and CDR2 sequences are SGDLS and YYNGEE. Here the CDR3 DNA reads TGTGCCAGCAGCGTAAAAGCGGGTACCTACAATGAGCAGTTCTTC. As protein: CASSVKAGTYNEQFF.

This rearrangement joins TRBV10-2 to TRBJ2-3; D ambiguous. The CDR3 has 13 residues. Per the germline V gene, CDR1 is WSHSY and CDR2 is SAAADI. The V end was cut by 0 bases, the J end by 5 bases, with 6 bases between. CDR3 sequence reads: CASSESAEDTQYF. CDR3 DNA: TGCGCCAGCAGTGAGTCGGCGGAAGATACGCAGTATTTT.

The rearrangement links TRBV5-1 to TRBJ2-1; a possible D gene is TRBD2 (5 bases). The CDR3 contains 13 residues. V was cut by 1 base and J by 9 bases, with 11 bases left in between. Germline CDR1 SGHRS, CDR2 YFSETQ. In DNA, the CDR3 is TGCGCCAGCAGCTTGTTGAACGCGGGTGAGCAGTTCTTC. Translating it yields CASSLLNAGEQFF.